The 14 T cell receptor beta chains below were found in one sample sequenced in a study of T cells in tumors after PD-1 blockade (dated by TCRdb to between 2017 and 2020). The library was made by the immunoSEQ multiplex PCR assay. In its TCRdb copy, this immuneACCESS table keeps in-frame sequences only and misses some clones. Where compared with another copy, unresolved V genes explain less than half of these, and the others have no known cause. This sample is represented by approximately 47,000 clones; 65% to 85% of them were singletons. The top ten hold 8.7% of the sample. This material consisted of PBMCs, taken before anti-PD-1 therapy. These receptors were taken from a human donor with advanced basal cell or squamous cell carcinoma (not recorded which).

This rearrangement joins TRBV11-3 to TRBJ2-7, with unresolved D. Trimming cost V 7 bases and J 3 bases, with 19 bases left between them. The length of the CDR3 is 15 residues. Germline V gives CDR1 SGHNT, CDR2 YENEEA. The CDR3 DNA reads TGTGCCAGCACAATTAGACCAGACTCTCACTACGAGCAGTACTTC. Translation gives CASTIRPDSHYEQYF.

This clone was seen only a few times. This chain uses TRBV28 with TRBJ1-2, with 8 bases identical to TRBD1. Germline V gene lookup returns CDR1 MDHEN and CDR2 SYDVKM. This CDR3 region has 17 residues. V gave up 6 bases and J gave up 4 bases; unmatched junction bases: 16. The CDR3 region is CASSPQAAGGLTYGYTF. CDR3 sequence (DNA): TGTGCCAGCAGCCCCCAGGCCGCAGGGGGCTTGACCTATGGCTACACCTTC.

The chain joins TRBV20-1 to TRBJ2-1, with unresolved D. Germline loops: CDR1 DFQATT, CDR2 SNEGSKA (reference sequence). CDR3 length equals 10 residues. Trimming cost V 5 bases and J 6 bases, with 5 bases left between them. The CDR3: CSAWANEQFF. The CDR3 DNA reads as TGCAGTGCTTGGGCCAATGAGCAGTTCTTC.

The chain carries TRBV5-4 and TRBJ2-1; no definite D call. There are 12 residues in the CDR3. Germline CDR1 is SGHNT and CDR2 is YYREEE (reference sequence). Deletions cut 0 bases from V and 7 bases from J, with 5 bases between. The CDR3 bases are TGTGCCAGCAGCTTGGGGGGAAATGAGCAGTTCTTC. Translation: CASSLGGNEQFF.

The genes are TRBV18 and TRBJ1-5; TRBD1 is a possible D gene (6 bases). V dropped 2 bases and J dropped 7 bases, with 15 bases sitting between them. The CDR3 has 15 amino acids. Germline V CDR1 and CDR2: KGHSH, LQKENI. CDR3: CASSPGTSQGQPQHF. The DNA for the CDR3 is TGTGCCAGCTCACCAGGGACATCTCAAGGGCAGCCCCAGCATTTT.

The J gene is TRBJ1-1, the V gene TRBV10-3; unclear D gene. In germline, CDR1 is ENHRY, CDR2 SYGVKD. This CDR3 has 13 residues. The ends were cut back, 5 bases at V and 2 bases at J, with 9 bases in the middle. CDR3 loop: CAISLRENTEAFF. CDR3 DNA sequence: TGTGCCATCAGTCTCCGGGAAAACACTGAAGCTTTCTTT.

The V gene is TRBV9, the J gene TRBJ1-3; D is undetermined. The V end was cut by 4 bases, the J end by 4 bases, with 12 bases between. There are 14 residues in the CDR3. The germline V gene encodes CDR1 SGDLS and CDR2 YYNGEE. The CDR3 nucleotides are TGTGCCAGCAGCTTTCAGGCTACCGGAAACACCATATATTTT. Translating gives CASSFQATGNTIYF.

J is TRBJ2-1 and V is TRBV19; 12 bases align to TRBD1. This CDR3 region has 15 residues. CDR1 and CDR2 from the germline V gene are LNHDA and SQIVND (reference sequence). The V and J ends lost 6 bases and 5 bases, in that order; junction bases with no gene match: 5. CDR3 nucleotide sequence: TGTGCCAGTAGGGGGGACAGGGGGCAAGACAATGAGCAGTTCTTC. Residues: CASRGDRGQDNEQFF.

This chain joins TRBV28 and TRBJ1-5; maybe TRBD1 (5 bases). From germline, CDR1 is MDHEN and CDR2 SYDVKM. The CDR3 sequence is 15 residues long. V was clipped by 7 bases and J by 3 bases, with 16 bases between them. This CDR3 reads CASTGDREINQPQHF. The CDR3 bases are TGTGCCAGCACCGGGGACCGGGAGATCAATCAGCCCCAGCATTTT.

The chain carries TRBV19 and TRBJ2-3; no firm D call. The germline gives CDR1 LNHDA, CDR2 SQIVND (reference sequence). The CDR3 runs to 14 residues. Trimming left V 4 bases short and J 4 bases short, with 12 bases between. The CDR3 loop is CASSTRLAADTQYF. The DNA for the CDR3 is TGTGCCAGTAGTACCCGTTTAGCCGCAGATACGCAGTATTTT.

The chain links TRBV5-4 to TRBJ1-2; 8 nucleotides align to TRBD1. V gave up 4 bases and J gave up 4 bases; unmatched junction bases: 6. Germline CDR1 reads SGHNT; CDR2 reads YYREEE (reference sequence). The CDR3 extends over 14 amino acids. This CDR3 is CASSVPGTGYGYTF. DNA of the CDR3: TGTGCCAGCAGCGTTCCCGGGACAGGCTATGGCTACACCTTC.

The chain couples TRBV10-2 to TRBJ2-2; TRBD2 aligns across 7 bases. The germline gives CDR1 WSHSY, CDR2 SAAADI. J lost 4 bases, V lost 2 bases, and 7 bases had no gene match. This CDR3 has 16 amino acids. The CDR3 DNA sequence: TGCGCCAGCAGTGAGGGGGGGGGAGCGGGCACCGGGGAGCTGTTTTTT. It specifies CASSEGGGAGTGELFF.

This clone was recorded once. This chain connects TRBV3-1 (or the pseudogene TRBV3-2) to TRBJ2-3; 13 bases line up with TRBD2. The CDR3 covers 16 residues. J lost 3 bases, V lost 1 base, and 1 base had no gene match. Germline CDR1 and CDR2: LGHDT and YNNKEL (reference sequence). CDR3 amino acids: CASSQGLAGGTDTQYF. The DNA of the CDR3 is TGTGCCAGCAGCCAAGGACTAGCGGGAGGTACAGATACGCAGTATTTT.

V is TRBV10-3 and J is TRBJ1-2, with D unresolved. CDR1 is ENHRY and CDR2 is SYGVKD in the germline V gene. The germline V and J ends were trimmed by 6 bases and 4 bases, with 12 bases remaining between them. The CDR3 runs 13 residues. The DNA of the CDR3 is TGTGCCATCAGCTTTTCCATGGGCTATGGCTACACCTTC. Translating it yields CAISFSMGYGYTF.